The next 23 T cell receptor beta chains were all read from a single sample in a study of T cells after yellow fever vaccination (dated by TCRdb to 2018 to 2020). The treatment or condition tag for this specimen amounts to: live attenuated yellow fever vaccine strain. The library was generated by 5' RACE. Data came from an Illumina HiSeq 2500. Through fastp at Q25 and MiXCR, TCRdb rebuilt clones from the public reads, retaining in-frame beta chains. Here each entry gathers all rows of one CDR3 protein and keeps the most common genes and DNA. The sample data list some 500,000 distinct CDR3 sequences, and roughly 14% of these were observed just once. Around 15% of the sample is taken by the ten largest. This sample comprised PBMCs, obtained on the day of the yellow fever booster vaccination. The receptors were gathered from a man aged 25-45 years who received the YFV17D yellow fever vaccine.

V and J are TRBV29-1 and TRBJ2-3, with a tentative D call TRBD1 (6 bases). Germline V gene sequence: CDR1 SQVTM, CDR2 ANQGSEA. Trimming took off 2 bases at V and 4 bases at J, with 13 bases between the two ends. This CDR3 is 14 amino acids long. CDR3 in amino acids: CSVEHGSGADTQYF. The CDR3 nucleotides are TGCAGCGTTGAACATGGGTCAGGGGCAGATACGCAGTATTTT.

This clonotype came up many times. The V call is TRBV30, the J call TRBJ2-5; tentative D call: TRBD1 (5 bases). Germline V gives CDR1 GTSNPN, CDR2 SVGIG (reference sequence). The CDR3 has 16 amino acids. V lost 5 bases and J 5 bases, leaving 24 bases between the germline ends. The CDR3 DNA is TGTGCCTGGGCTGGATTTTGGGGCTCAATAGGGGAGACCCAGTACTTC. This sequence encodes CAWAGFWGSIGETQYF. Full variable domain (remainder filled in from reference TRBV30 and TRBJ2-5): SQTIHQWPATLVQPVGSPLSLECTVEGTSNPNLYWYRQAAGRGLQLLFYSVGIGQISSEVPQNLSASRPQDRQFILSSKKLLLSDSGFYLCAWAGFWGSIGETQYFGPGTRLLVL.

The V gene is TRBV7-2, the J gene TRBJ2-1, with D tentatively TRBD2 (5 bases). The CDR3 has 14 amino acids. V lost 3 bases and J 7 bases, leaving 13 bases between the germline ends. Looked up from germline, CDR1 is SGHTA and CDR2 is FQGNSA. CDR3 in amino acids: CASSFVLVGNEQFF. CDR3 coding DNA: TGTGCCAGCAGCTTCGTACTAGTTGGTAATGAGCAGTTCTTC.

The chain couples TRBV5-4 to TRBJ2-5; TRBD1 matches 10 bases. The V and J ends lost 4 bases and 3 bases, in that order; junction bases with no gene match: 9. In germline, CDR1 is SGHNT, CDR2 YYREEE (reference sequence). CDR3 length equals 16 residues. The CDR3: CASSNGGTGAKETQYF. CDR3 sequence (DNA): TGTGCCAGCAGCAATGGCGGGACAGGGGCCAAAGAGACCCAGTACTTC. Full variable domain (remainder filled in from reference TRBV5-4 and TRBJ2-5): ETGVTQSPTHLIKTRGQQVTLRCSSQSGHNTVSWYQQALGQGPQFIFQYYREEENGRGNFPPRFSGLQFPNYSSELNVNALELDDSALYLCASSNGGTGAKETQYFGPGTRLLVL.

The V call is TRBV6-5, the J call TRBJ2-1; D possibly corresponds to TRBD2 (6 bases). There are 15 residues in the CDR3. V was trimmed by 6 bases and J by 0 bases, leaving 12 bases between them. CDR1 is MNHEY, CDR2 SVGAGI, per germline. The CDR3 DNA reads as TGTGCCAGCAGAGCCCTAGCGAGCTCCTACAATGAGCAGTTCTTC. Encoded protein: CASRALASSYNEQFF.

This clonotype was seen a single time. The CDR3 reads CASSQGAIRVGTDTQHF. The DNA for the CDR3 is TGCGCCAGCAGCCAAGGGGCCATTAGAGTTGGGACAGATACGCAGCATTTT. The chain employs TRBV4-3 and TRBJ2-3, with TRBD1 matching over 7 bases. The last part of the DNA fits TRBJ1-5 better; the J call may be wrong. CDR3 size: 17 residues. The germline gives CDR1 LGHNA, CDR2 YSLEER.

The chain couples TRBV5-5 to TRBJ2-5; 11 positions match TRBD1. V gave up 2 bases and J gave up 2 bases; unmatched junction bases: 5. This CDR3 comprises 16 residues. CDR1 is SGHKS, CDR2 YYEKEE, per germline (reference sequence). The DNA of the CDR3 is TGTGCCAGCAGCTTCGGGGACAGGGGGATACAAGAGACCCAGTACTTC. It translates to CASSFGDRGIQETQYF. Full variable domain (outside the CDR3, taken from reference TRBV5-5 and TRBJ2-5): DAGVTQSPTHLIKTRGQQVTLRCSPISGHKSVSWYQQVLGQGPQFIFQYYEKEERGRGNFPDRFSARQFPNYSSELNVNALLLGDSALYLCASSFGDRGIQETQYFGPGTRLLVL.

J is TRBJ1-3 and V is TRBV6-6; unclear D gene. The CDR3 has 12 residues. V was trimmed by 5 bases and J by 7 bases, leaving 9 bases between them. Germline values: CDR1 MNHNY, CDR2 SVGAGI (reference sequence). CDR3 DNA sequence: TGTGCCAGCAGTCACACTCGGAACACCATATATTTT. It specifies CASSHTRNTIYF.

This clonotype was found many times. The chain has TRBV5-5 and TRBJ2-5; a possible D gene is TRBD1 (5 bases). Trimming pared 4 bases from V and 4 bases from J, leaving 8 bases between. CDR3 size: 12 residues. The germline CDR1 and CDR2 sequences are SGHKS and YYEKEE (reference sequence). CDR3 region: CASSETGETQYF. The DNA for the CDR3 is TGTGCCAGCAGCGAAACAGGAGAGACCCAGTACTTC. The whole variable domain, remainder taken from reference TRBV5-5 and TRBJ2-5, is DAGVTQSPTHLIKTRGQQVTLRCSPISGHKSVSWYQQVLGQGPQFIFQYYEKEERGRGNFPDRFSARQFPNYSSELNVNALLLGDSALYLCASSETGETQYFGPGTRLLVL.

The chain joins TRBV3-1 to TRBJ2-7, with 7 bases fitting TRBD2. This CDR3 region has 15 residues. The germline V gene has CDR1 LGHDT and CDR2 YNNKEL (reference sequence). Germline trimming cut 2 bases from V and 2 bases from J; bases unmatched to any gene: 6. In nucleotides, the CDR3 is TGTGCCAGCAGCCAATCGGAGCTAGCGGCCTACGAGCAGTACTTC. Amino acid sequence: CASSQSELAAYEQYF.

CDR3 residues: CASRQGQETQYF. The CDR3 DNA follows: TGCGCCAGTAGACAGGGCCAAGAGACCCAGTACTTC. The gene calls are TRBV5-1 and TRBJ2-5; 7 nucleotides align to TRBD1. The CDR3 is made up of 12 amino acids. The germline V gene encodes CDR1 SGHRS and CDR2 YFSETQ. Trimming cost V 8 bases and J 1 base; bases outside gene matches: 2.

V usage is TRBV6-1 and J usage is TRBJ2-3; unclear D gene. The CDR3 runs to 15 residues. Per germline, CDR1 MNHNS and CDR2 SASEGT. V was clipped by 6 bases and J by 6 bases, with 19 bases between them. CDR3 bases: TGTGCCAGCAGCGACCATCATACCGGCGTGGATACGCAGTATTTT. It yields the protein CASSDHHTGVDTQYF.

This clonotype was counted at least ten times. The chain combines TRBV7-2 with TRBJ2-1, with D possibly being TRBD1 (6 bases). Germline V gives CDR1 SGHTA, CDR2 FQGNSA. The V gene lost 5 bases and the J gene lost 5 bases, with 19 bases spanning the gap. The length of the CDR3 is 16 residues. The CDR3 DNA follows: TGTGCCAGCAGCGCTTTAGCCGGGACACTTAACAATGAGCAGTTCTTC. As protein: CASSALAGTLNNEQFF.

The gene calls are TRBV20-1 and TRBJ1-2; D not certain. V gave up 3 bases and J gave up 3 bases, with 8 bases separating them. The CDR3 is 12 amino acids. In germline, CDR1 is DFQATT, CDR2 SNEGSKA (reference sequence). This chain's CDR3 is CSASSPYYGYTF. CDR3 in DNA: TGCAGTGCTAGTAGTCCGTACTATGGCTACACCTTC.

This clonotype turned up a few times. The chain joins TRBV29-1 to TRBJ2-3; D is unresolved. Germline V CDR1 and CDR2: SQVTM, ANQGSEA. The V end lost 3 bases, the J end lost 4 bases, and 11 bases lay between the germline ends. This CDR3 has 13 residues. The CDR3 sequence is CSVDLGNPDTQYF. DNA for the CDR3: TGCAGCGTTGATTTAGGGAACCCAGATACGCAGTATTTT.

This chain connects TRBV5-5 to TRBJ2-1, with D perhaps matching TRBD1 (5 bases). V was trimmed by 3 bases and J by 16 bases, leaving 20 bases between them. Germline V CDR1 and CDR2: SGHKS, YYEKEE (reference sequence). The CDR3 is 13 residues long. In nucleotides, the CDR3 is TGTGCCAGCAGCTCAAGGCTGTCAGGGCCTACATTCTTC. This translates into CASSSRLSGPTFF.

The rearrangement links TRBV6-1 to TRBJ2-3; D is perhaps TRBD1 or TRBD2 (5 bases each). Trimming took 2 bases from V and 2 from J, leaving 17 bases between them. The CDR3 is made up of 17 amino acids. CDR1 MNHNS and CDR2 SASEGT come from the germline V gene. CDR3 coding DNA: TGTGCCAGCAGTGAACGGGGCAACACTCTAATCACAGATACGCAGTATTTT. Translating gives CASSERGNTLITDTQYF.

A word on this clonotype: A much larger clone sits a single nucleotide away, making a read error possible. In this CDR3 the conserved last residue, phenylalanine or tryptophan, is missing, so a read error is likely. The rearrangement uses TRBV12-3 or TRBV12-4 and TRBJ2-7; the D gene is possibly TRBD2 (5 bases). The CDR3 is made up of 12 amino acids. The germline V and J ends were trimmed by 6 bases and 3 bases, with 9 bases remaining between them. The CDR3 nucleotides are TGTGCCAGCAGCCGGGATATCTACGAGCAGTACTCC. This translates into CASSRDIYEQYS.

The chain links TRBV28 to TRBJ2-7; D assignment may be TRBD1 or TRBD2 (5 bases each). The V end lost 6 bases, the J end lost 5 bases, and 14 bases lay between the germline ends. In germline, CDR1 is MDHEN, CDR2 SYDVKM. CDR3 size: 13 residues. CDR3 sequence reads: CASSGDPTDEQYF. In DNA form, the CDR3 reads TGTGCCAGCAGCGGGGACCCTACCGACGAGCAGTACTTC.

V usage is TRBV6-2 or TRBV6-3 and J usage is TRBJ1-1; D is unresolved. Germline V gene lookup returns CDR1 MNHEY and CDR2 SVGEGT. Trimming pared 7 bases from V and 1 base from J, leaving 10 bases between. CDR3 length equals 13 residues. In DNA, the CDR3 is TGTGCCAGCACCCCCCAGAGGAACACTGAAGCTTTCTTT. Its protein product is CASTPQRNTEAFF.

This clonotype was detected only a few times. The chain combines TRBV20-1 with TRBJ1-5, with D perhaps TRBD1 (5 bases). In germline, CDR1 is DFQATT, CDR2 SNEGSKA (reference sequence). The CDR3 has 13 amino acids. Trimming removed 0 bases at V and 7 bases at J, with 10 bases between. In DNA, the CDR3 is TGCAGTGCTAGAGACAGGGTTGGACAGCCCCAGCATTTT. This codes for CSARDRVGQPQHF.

The chain uses TRBV5-1 and TRBJ2-1; D gene uncertain. Germline V gives CDR1 SGHRS, CDR2 YFSETQ. This CDR3 has 16 amino acids. Trimming cost V 0 bases and J 5 bases, with 15 bases left between them. CDR3 sequence reads: CASSLAVRVEHNEQFF. In DNA form, the CDR3 reads TGCGCCAGCAGCTTGGCGGTTCGGGTCGAACACAATGAGCAGTTCTTC.

This chain joins TRBV20-1 and TRBJ2-2, with 7 bases aligning to TRBD2. This CDR3 is 16 amino acids long. From germline, CDR1 is DFQATT and CDR2 SNEGSKA (reference sequence). V trimming: 0 bases; J trimming: 2 bases; junction bases outside the gene matches: 6. As DNA, the CDR3 is TGCAGTGCTAGAGATATAGCGGGTACAAACACCGGGGAGCTGTTTTTT. Translation gives CSARDIAGTNTGELFF.